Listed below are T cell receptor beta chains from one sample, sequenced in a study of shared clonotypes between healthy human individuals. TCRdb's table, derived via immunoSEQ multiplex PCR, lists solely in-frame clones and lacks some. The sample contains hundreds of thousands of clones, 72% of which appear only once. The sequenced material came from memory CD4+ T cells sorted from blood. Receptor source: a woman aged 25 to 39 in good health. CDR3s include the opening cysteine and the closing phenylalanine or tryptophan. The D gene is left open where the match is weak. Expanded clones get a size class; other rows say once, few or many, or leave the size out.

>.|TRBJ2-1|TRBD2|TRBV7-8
TGTGCCAGCAGTACTAGCGGGAGGGGTTTAAGCTCCTACAATGAGCAGTTCTTC
CASSTSGRGLSSYNEQFF
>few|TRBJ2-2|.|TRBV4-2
TGTGCCAGCAGCAAGTCCCCAGGAACCGGGGAGCTGTTTTTT
CASSKSPGTGELFF
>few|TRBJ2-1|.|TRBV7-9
TGTGCCAGCAGCTTGGGCGGGAAGTCCTCCTACAATGAGCAGTTCTTC
CASSLGGKSSYNEQFF
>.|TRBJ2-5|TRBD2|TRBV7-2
TGTGCCAGCAGCTCCCGACTAGCGGGAGGGCCGTACCAAGAGACCCAGTACTTC
CASSSRLAGGPYQETQYF
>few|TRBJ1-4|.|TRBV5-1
TGCGCCAGCAGCTTGGACAGCGTTAATGAAAAACTGTTTTTT
CASSLDSVNEKLFF
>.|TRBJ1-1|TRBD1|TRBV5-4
TGTGCCAGCAGCTTGGCCCACAGGGGGACGACTGAAGCTTTCTTT
CASSLAHRGTTEAFF
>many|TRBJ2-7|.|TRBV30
TGTGCCTGGAGTGTCGGGGACGGTTGGGACCGTGCCTACGAGCAGTACTTC
CAWSVGDGWDRAYEQYF
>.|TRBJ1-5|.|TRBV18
TGTGCCAGCTCACCCGGATCAGCTACTAGCAATCAGCCCCAGCATTTT
CASSPGSATSNQPQHF
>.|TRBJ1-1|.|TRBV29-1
TGCAGCGTTGAAGCAGACAGGTTCTCGGCCCTGAACACTGAAGCTTTCTTT
CSVEADRFSALNTEAFF
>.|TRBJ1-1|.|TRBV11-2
TGTGCCAGCAGCGCAAACAGGGTGCGCACTGAAGCTTTCTTT
CASSANRVRTEAFF
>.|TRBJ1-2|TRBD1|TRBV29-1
TGCAGCTGTCGACAGGGGCATGGGGGCTACACCTTC
CSCRQGHGGYTF
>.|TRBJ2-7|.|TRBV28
TGTGCCAGCAGTCCTACTTTAGCCGGCTACGAGCAGTACTTC
CASSPTLAGYEQYF
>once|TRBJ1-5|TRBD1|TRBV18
TGTGCCAGCTCACCGACAGGGATTAATAGCAATCAGCCCCAGCATTTT
CASSPTGINSNQPQHF
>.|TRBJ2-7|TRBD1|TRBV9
TGTGCCAGCAGCGTAGGTGGGACAGGGGCCTACGAGCAGTACTTC
CASSVGGTGAYEQYF